Listed here are 28 T cell receptor beta chains from one sample, sequenced in a study of blood T cell repertoires in COVID-19. The data were produced by immunoSEQ multiplex PCR, yet TCRdb's version contains in-frame clones alone and is incomplete. The repertoire includes about 20,000 clones, about nine tenths of them detected once, and about 5% sits in the top ten. What was sequenced was PBMCs or T cells enriched from blood (not recorded which). The source is a woman aged 25 to 39 who had recovered from COVID-19.

DNA for the CDR3: TGTGCCTGGACCAGGACACTGAACACTGAAGCTTTCTTT. This encodes CAWTRTLNTEAFF. The chain uses TRBV30 and TRBJ1-1; D possibly corresponds to TRBD1 (5 bases). V was cut by 4 bases and J by 0 bases, with 9 bases left in between. This CDR3 is built from 13 residues. CDR1 and CDR2 from the germline V gene are GTSNPN and SVGIG (reference sequence).

The V and J genes are TRBV19 and TRBJ1-2; no clear D gene. V was clipped by 7 bases and J by 2 bases, with 17 bases between them. CDR3 length: 15 residues. CDR1 LNHDA and CDR2 SQIVND come from the germline V gene (reference sequence). This CDR3 reads CASIPPGVENYGYTF. As DNA, the CDR3 is TGTGCCAGTATCCCCCCAGGCGTCGAGAACTATGGCTACACCTTC.

This rearrangement joins TRBV28 to TRBJ1-4, with TRBD1 identical over 8 bases. V gave up 4 bases and J gave up 8 bases; unmatched junction bases: 12. The CDR3 runs to 16 residues. Per the germline V gene, CDR1 is MDHEN and CDR2 is SYDVKM. The CDR3 is CASSSSRTGRGEKLFF. DNA of the CDR3: TGTGCCAGCAGTTCCTCACGGACAGGGCGGGGAGAAAAACTGTTTTTT. Full variable domain (outside the CDR3, taken from reference TRBV28 and TRBJ1-4): DVKVTQSSRYLVKRTGEKVFLECVQDMDHENMFWYRQDPGLGLRLIYFSYDVKMKEKGDIPEGYSVSREKKERFSLILESASTNQTSMYLCASSSSRTGRGEKLFFGSGTQLSVL.

This clone was counted a few times. The rearrangement links TRBV4-1 to TRBJ2-2, with a tentative D call TRBD1 (5 bases). CDR3 size: 13 residues. Germline V gene sequence: CDR1 MGHRA, CDR2 YSYEKL. Between the trimmed V and J ends, which lost 3 bases and 7 bases, there was a span of 9 bases. This CDR3 is CASSQIGVGELFF. The CDR3 DNA follows: TGCGCCAGCAGCCAGATAGGGGTCGGGGAGCTGTTTTTT.

This clone appeared a single time. The chain joins TRBV28 to TRBJ1-6; tentatively, D is TRBD1 (5 bases). CDR3 length: 17 residues. Germline assignment: CDR1 MDHEN and CDR2 SYDVKM. Trimming left V 3 bases short and J 0 bases short, with 12 bases between. CDR3: CASSLQGPSSYNSPLHF. CDR3 DNA: TGTGCCAGCAGTTTGCAGGGCCCGAGCTCCTATAATTCACCCCTCCACTTT.

This sequence joins TRBV5-6 and TRBJ2-6, with 8 nucleotides matching TRBD1. Germline CDR1 and CDR2: SGHDT and YYEEEE. The CDR3 totals 19 residues. The ends lost 0 bases at V and 2 bases at J; junction bases unmatched: 10. The DNA for the CDR3 is TGTGCCAGCAGCTTGGTTAATGCCAGGGGGCTAGCTGGGGCCAACGTCCTGACTTTC. It translates to CASSLVNARGLAGANVLTF.

V is TRBV4-1 and J is TRBJ1-3; D is undetermined. With 0 bases removed from V and 4 bases from J, the gap between germline ends came to 19 bases. Germline CDR1 MGHRA, CDR2 YSYEKL. This CDR3 is 18 amino acids long. CDR3 region: CASSQEDGPPGTGNTIYF. In nucleotides, the CDR3 is TGCGCCAGCAGCCAAGAAGACGGCCCCCCGGGAACGGGAAACACCATATATTTT.

This chain uses TRBV9 with TRBJ2-5; D is perhaps TRBD2 (6 bases). Germline V lookup: CDR1 SGDLS, CDR2 YYNGEE. This CDR3 comprises 13 residues. The V and J ends lost 6 bases and 1 base respectively, with 10 bases between them. The CDR3 here is CASTRAGQETQYF. CDR3 DNA: TGTGCCAGCACCCGAGCGGGCCAAGAGACCCAGTACTTC.

The rearrangement joins TRBV2 to TRBJ1-2; 7 bases fit TRBD1. V lost 7 bases, J lost 4 bases, and 3 bases stayed unmatched. The CDR3 has 12 residues. Germline assignment: CDR1 SNHLY and CDR2 FYNNEI. CDR3 amino acids: CASNRQGYGYTF. CDR3 nucleotides: TGTGCCAGCAATAGACAGGGCTATGGCTACACCTTC.

The chain recombines TRBV28 with TRBJ2-5, with 10 bases aligning to TRBD1. The CDR3 contains 15 residues. V lost 4 bases and J lost 3; bases outside the gene matches: 5. Germline CDR1 is MDHEN and CDR2 is SYDVKM. CDR3 region: CASSSWTGGEETQYF. The CDR3 bases are TGTGCCAGCAGTTCCTGGACAGGGGGGGAAGAGACCCAGTACTTC.

CDR3 sequence reads: CASSGGGDTDTQYF. CDR3 in DNA: TGTGCCAGCAGCGGGGGGGGAGACACAGATACGCAGTATTTT. This chain uses TRBV6-2 or TRBV6-3 with TRBJ2-3; 8 nucleotides agree with TRBD2. In germline, CDR1 is MNHEY, CDR2 SVGEGT. The CDR3 loop spans 14 amino acids. The ends lost 6 bases at V and 2 bases at J; junction bases unmatched: 4.

The chain links TRBV19 to TRBJ1-6, with a weak D call TRBD1 (5 bases). The CDR3 loop spans 16 amino acids. Trimming stripped 5 bases from V and 7 bases from J, with 18 bases between. From germline, CDR1 is LNHDA and CDR2 SQIVND (reference sequence). This CDR3 reads CASSGLTGTENSPLHF. The CDR3 region has the DNA TGTGCCAGTAGTGGACTAACCGGGACGGAGAATTCACCCCTCCACTTT.

V is TRBV30 and J is TRBJ1-1, with D tentatively TRBD1 (5 bases). With 0 bases removed from V and 5 bases from J, the gap between germline ends came to 10 bases. The CDR3 covers 13 residues. Germline CDR1 and CDR2: GTSNPN and SVGIG (reference sequence). The CDR3 nucleotides are TGTGCCTGGAGTGTACGGCAGGGAACTGAAGCTTTCTTT. Encoded protein: CAWSVRQGTEAFF.

The chain is built from TRBV3-1 (or the pseudogene TRBV3-2) and TRBJ1-1; 7 bases fit TRBD1. V dropped 8 bases and J dropped 2; count of bases not matched to a gene: 11. The CDR3 length is 15 residues. CDR1 and CDR2 (germline): LGHDT, YNNKEL (reference sequence). The CDR3: CASRLNRGGNTEAFF. Written as DNA, the CDR3 is TGTGCCAGCCGGCTGAACAGGGGAGGCAACACTGAAGCTTTCTTT.

This chain joins TRBV7-3 and TRBJ1-3; D perhaps matches TRBD1 (6 bases). CDR3 size: 18 residues. Per germline, CDR1 SGHTA and CDR2 FQGTGA. V shed 0 bases and J shed 0 bases, with 15 bases lying between them. The CDR3 DNA sequence: TGTGCCAGCAGCTTAACGGCGAGGACAGACCGCTCTGGAAACACCATATATTTT. Protein sequence: CASSLTARTDRSGNTIYF.

The V call is TRBV5-1, the J call TRBJ2-5, with 7 bases that match TRBD2. Germline CDR1 is SGHRS and CDR2 is YFSETQ. CDR3 length: 15 amino acids. The V and J ends lost 3 bases and 4 bases, in that order; junction bases with no gene match: 9. This CDR3 reads CASSYGSGAGETQYF. CDR3 DNA sequence: TGCGCCAGCAGCTATGGCAGCGGGGCGGGAGAGACCCAGTACTTC.

For the CDR3, the DNA is TGTGCCAGCAGCTTAGGGACAGGGGAGACTGAAGCTTTCTTT. Amino acids: CASSLGTGETEAFF. The gene calls are TRBV7-9 and TRBJ1-1; 9 bases map to TRBD1. Unmatched junction bases numbered 2, after V lost 1 base and J lost 5 bases. Germline loops: CDR1 SEHNR, CDR2 FQNEAQ (reference sequence). The CDR3 runs to 14 residues.

The chain links TRBV19 to TRBJ2-1; 8 bases line up with TRBD1. The germline CDR1 and CDR2 sequences are LNHDA and SQIVND (reference sequence). There are 14 residues in the CDR3. Losses at the gene ends were 7 bases for V and 2 bases for J; bases not matched to a gene: 4. Here the CDR3 DNA reads TGTGCCAGTAACACAGGGGGTCCCTACAATGAGCAGTTCTTC. This gives the protein CASNTGGPYNEQFF.

The V gene is TRBV30, the J gene TRBJ2-3, with 8 bases matching TRBD2. The length of the CDR3 is 15 residues. The trim removed 2 bases at V and 2 bases at J, leaving 6 bases unmatched. Germline values: CDR1 GTSNPN, CDR2 SVGIG (reference sequence). CDR3 loop: CAWSFRGGITDTQYF. The CDR3 DNA reads TGTGCCTGGAGTTTTCGGGGGGGGATCACAGATACGCAGTATTTT.

V is TRBV9 and J is TRBJ1-2; 8 positions agree with TRBD1. The germline V gene encodes CDR1 SGDLS and CDR2 YYNGEE. V lost 5 bases to trimming and J lost 8 bases; unmatched junction nucleotides: 2. CDR3 length: 11 amino acids. The CDR3 nucleotides are TGTGCCAGCAGGGACAGGGAAGGCTACACCTTC. It is translated as CASRDREGYTF. The complete variable domain, with remaining parts taken from reference TRBV9 and TRBJ1-2, reads DSGVTQTPKHLITATGQRVTLRCSPRSGDLSVYWYQQSLDQGLQFLIQYYNGEERAKGNILERFSAQQFPDLHSELNLSSLELGDSALYFCASRDREGYTFGSGTRLTVV.

In DNA, the CDR3 is TGTGCCAGCAGCCTTGGTGAGGGAATCTACGAGCAGTACTTC. Encoded protein: CASSLGEGIYEQYF. The V gene is TRBV9, the J gene TRBJ2-7; D may be TRBD2 (5 bases). CDR3 length: 14 residues. The germline V gene encodes CDR1 SGDLS and CDR2 YYNGEE. V was cut by 4 bases and J by 3 bases, with 14 bases left in between.

The chain has TRBV5-1 and TRBJ2-3; the match to TRBD1 covers 9 bases. V was clipped by 1 base and J by 2 bases; unmatched bases: 5. Germline CDR1 reads SGHRS; CDR2 reads YFSETQ. CDR3 length equals 16 residues. CDR3 sequence (DNA): TGCGCCAGCAGCTTGACCGGGACAGGGAACACAGATACGCAGTATTTT. This encodes CASSLTGTGNTDTQYF. Complete variable domain (other parts from reference TRBV5-1 and TRBJ2-3): KAGVTQTPRYLIKTRGQQVTLSCSPISGHRSVSWYQQTPGQGLQFLFEYFSETQRNKGNFPGRFSGRQFSNSRSEMNVSTLELGDSALYLCASSLTGTGNTDTQYFGPGTRLTVL.

The rearrangement uses TRBV18 and TRBJ2-2, with 7 bases matching TRBD2. CDR1 is KGHSH, CDR2 LQKENI, per germline. This CDR3 spans 16 amino acids. V dropped 1 base and J dropped 4; count of bases not matched to a gene: 6. The CDR3 sequence is CASSPQRGLSTGELFF. The CDR3 DNA is TGTGCCAGCTCACCACAGCGGGGCCTGAGCACCGGGGAGCTGTTTTTT.

The V call is TRBV30, the J call TRBJ2-6; 8 bases line up with TRBD2. CDR3 length equals 14 residues. Trimming removed 3 bases from V and 2 bases from J; junction bases left unmatched: 0. Germline values: CDR1 GTSNPN, CDR2 SVGIG (reference sequence). CDR3 in amino acids: CAWRRGAGANVLTF. The CDR3 DNA sequence: TGTGCCTGGAGGCGGGGGGCTGGGGCCAACGTCCTGACTTTC.

The rearrangement uses TRBV6-5 and TRBJ2-7; 11 bases map to TRBD2. This CDR3 region has 13 residues. The germline gives CDR1 MNHEY, CDR2 SVGAGI. After removal of 6 bases from V and 7 bases from J, the junction contained 5 bases not matched to a gene. CDR3 sequence reads: CASRAGTSGEQYF. The CDR3 coding sequence is TGTGCCAGCAGGGCCGGGACTAGCGGAGAGCAGTACTTC.

This chain links TRBV28 with TRBJ2-1; 7 bases fit TRBD1. The V segment lost 4 bases and the J segment 5 bases; nucleotides outside the gene matches: 8. The CDR3 covers 15 residues. From germline, CDR1 is MDHEN and CDR2 SYDVKM. CDR3: CASSSATGKNNEQFF. As DNA, the CDR3 is TGTGCCAGCAGTTCAGCGACAGGGAAGAACAATGAGCAGTTCTTC.

This rearrangement joins TRBV3-1 (or the pseudogene TRBV3-2) to TRBJ1-2; no clear D. Germline CDR1 is LGHDT and CDR2 is YNNKEL (reference sequence). Between the trimmed V and J ends, which lost 1 base and 2 bases, there was a span of 8 bases. This CDR3 contains 14 residues. The CDR3, as DNA: TGTGCCAGCAGCCAAGGCAACTCAAACTATGGCTACACCTTC. Residues: CASSQGNSNYGYTF.

This sequence joins TRBV11-3 and TRBJ2-3; the match to TRBD2 covers 7 bases. V lost 1 base, J lost 6 bases, and 10 bases stayed unmatched. The CDR3 sequence is 16 residues long. Looked up from germline, CDR1 is SGHNT and CDR2 is YENEEA. The CDR3 DNA follows: TGTGCCAGCAGCTTAGTCTCTGGGGGGGGGACCGATACGCAGTATTTT. Amino acids: CASSLVSGGGTDTQYF.